What follows are 20 T cell receptor beta chains derived from one specimen sequenced in a study of cytomegalovirus exposure and HLA in healthy donors. With 60 Vbeta and 13 Jbeta primers, the PCR was carried out. Using immunoSEQ multiplex PCR, the repertoire was profiled, and TCRdb retains in-frame clones only, with some absent. The data contain 200,000 to 300,000 clones, almost 85% of them singletons. The sample taken for sequencing was PBMCs. These receptors originate from a middle-aged woman in good health and CMV-seropositive.

In its sample, this clone was seen once. The chain links TRBV29-1 to TRBJ2-7, with 13 bases that match TRBD2. Germline loops: CDR1 SQVTM, CDR2 ANQGSEA. V trimming: 5 bases; J trimming: 6 bases; junction bases outside the gene matches: 13. CDR3 size: 16 residues. The CDR3, as DNA: TGCAGCGTTTCCGGACTAGCGGGAGCTATTCCGGGCGAGCAGTACTTC. Translated, it gives CSVSGLAGAIPGEQYF.

The chain employs TRBV7-9 and TRBJ2-5; TRBD2 agrees at 7 bases. Germline CDR1 SEHNR, CDR2 FQNEAQ (reference sequence). Trimming cost V 3 bases and J 4 bases; bases outside gene matches: 8. The CDR3 sequence is 15 residues long. The CDR3, as DNA: TGTGCCAGCAGCTTCCGGGGAGGGCGGCGAGAGACCCAGTACTTC. Amino acids: CASSFRGGRRETQYF.

The V call is TRBV7-6, the J call TRBJ2-1, with 7 bases matching TRBD2. This CDR3 comprises 19 residues. The ends lost 5 bases at V and 2 bases at J; junction bases unmatched: 18. Germline CDR1 and CDR2: SGHVS and FNYEAQ. CDR3 bases: TGTGCCAGCAGCCATCAGGCGGGGGAGAACGGGGAGGCCTACAATGAGCAGTTCTTC. Translation gives CASSHQAGENGEAYNEQFF.

CDR3 DNA: TGTGCCAGCAGCCGATTAGCCTCCGAGCAGTACTTC. Amino acids: CASSRLASEQYF. The chain has TRBV5-4 and TRBJ2-7; D ambiguous. CDR1 is SGHNT, CDR2 YYREEE, per germline (reference sequence). V was shortened by 4 bases and J by 6 bases, with 11 bases between the two germline ends. The CDR3 runs 12 residues.

The V and J genes are TRBV28 and TRBJ2-7; no firm D call. This CDR3 comprises 11 residues. CDR1 is MDHEN, CDR2 SYDVKM, per germline. V lost 6 bases and J 5 bases, leaving 8 bases between the germline ends. The CDR3, as DNA: TGTGCCAGCAGCCTCCTAAACGAGCAGTACTTC. Its protein is CASSLLNEQYF.

This chain links TRBV2 with TRBJ1-2; D might be TRBD1 (5 bases). The CDR3 is made up of 12 amino acids. V lost 9 bases to trimming and J lost 8 bases, with 16 bases between them. Per germline, CDR1 SNHLY and CDR2 FYNNEI. The CDR3 reads CASRVEGMGYTF. The CDR3 DNA reads as TGTGCCAGTCGAGTGGAGGGGATGGGCTACACCTTC.

The CDR3 sequence is CASSKGSGRDEQYF. CDR3 in DNA: TGTGCCAGTAGTAAAGGGTCGGGGAGGGACGAGCAGTACTTC. This chain uses TRBV19 with TRBJ2-7; TRBD2 aligns across 7 bases. Germline V CDR1 and CDR2: LNHDA, SQIVND (reference sequence). Trimming took 4 bases from V and 5 from J; bases not matched to a gene: 8. This CDR3 has 14 residues.

The rearrangement links TRBV7-2 to TRBJ2-3; the D gene is possibly TRBD2 (5 bases). This CDR3 contains 16 residues. With 1 base removed from V and 4 bases from J, the gap between germline ends came to 15 bases. The germline V gene has CDR1 SGHTA and CDR2 FQGNSA. The DNA for the CDR3 is TGTGCCAGCAGCTTAGACTATCGAGAGGGCGCAGATACGCAGTATTTT. It encodes CASSLDYREGADTQYF. Looking up the rest from reference TRBV7-2 and TRBJ2-3 gives the full variable domain: GAGVSQSPSNKVTEKGKDVELRCDPISGHTALYWYRQSLGQGLEFLIYFQGNSAPDKSGLPSDRFSAERTGGSVSTLTIQRTQQEDSAVYLCASSLDYREGADTQYFGPGTRLTVL.

The rearrangement uses TRBV19 and TRBJ1-4; TRBD1 might be the D (5 bases). The CDR3 sequence is 16 residues long. The V gene's germline CDR1 is LNHDA and CDR2 SQIVND (reference sequence). V lost 4 bases and J 8 bases, leaving 20 bases between the germline ends. The CDR3 coding sequence is TGTGCCAGTAGTACGATCACAGGCCCCCAGGGCGAAAAACTGTTTTTT. This codes for CASSTITGPQGEKLFF.

The V and J genes are TRBV5-5 and TRBJ1-3; D remains ambiguous. The CDR3 is made up of 13 amino acids. V was clipped by 4 bases and J by 0 bases, with 5 bases between them. The germline V gene has CDR1 SGHKS and CDR2 YYEKEE (reference sequence). DNA for the CDR3: TGTGCCAGCAGCAAGAGCTCTGGAAACACCATATATTTT. Translation gives CASSKSSGNTIYF.

V gene TRBV28 combines with J gene TRBJ1-6, with TRBD1 identical over 9 bases. Germline values: CDR1 MDHEN, CDR2 SYDVKM. This CDR3 comprises 16 residues. V dropped 5 bases and J dropped 4; count of bases not matched to a gene: 6. DNA for the CDR3: TGTGCCAGCAGTATCACCGGGACAGGGTATAATTCACCCCTCCACTTT. Protein: CASSITGTGYNSPLHF.

The gene calls are TRBV9 and TRBJ2-3, with D possibly TRBD2 on 5 matching bases. Germline values: CDR1 SGDLS, CDR2 YYNGEE. The CDR3 has 19 amino acids. Trimming removed 0 bases from V and 0 bases from J, with 20 bases in between. The CDR3 is CASSVEGPSGGSSTDTQYF. The CDR3, as DNA: TGTGCCAGCAGCGTAGAAGGCCCCAGCGGAGGTAGTAGCACAGATACGCAGTATTTT.

This chain connects TRBV5-1 to TRBJ2-1; D is possibly TRBD1 (5 bases). Germline values: CDR1 SGHRS, CDR2 YFSETQ. Trimming pared 0 bases from V and 9 bases from J, leaving 16 bases between. The CDR3 consists of 15 residues. CDR3 nucleotide sequence: TGCGCCAGCAGCTTGGATCTAGGGGCGCAGAGTGAGCAGTTCTTC. Its protein is CASSLDLGAQSEQFF.

This chain links TRBV5-1 with TRBJ2-7; TRBD2 aligns across 9 bases. The CDR3 runs to 14 residues. The germline V gene has CDR1 SGHRS and CDR2 YFSETQ. The V and J ends lost 6 bases and 5 bases, in that order; junction bases with no gene match: 9. CDR3 in DNA: TGCGCCAGCACCCCGCGGGAGGGCCTAAACGAGCAGTACTTC. Amino acids: CASTPREGLNEQYF.

This sequence joins TRBV28 and TRBJ2-7, with D unclear. The CDR3 spans 13 residues. Germline V gene lookup returns CDR1 MDHEN and CDR2 SYDVKM. The V gene lost 7 bases and the J gene lost 2 bases, with 12 bases spanning the gap. The CDR3, as DNA: TGTGCCAGCACCCTATCGTCACCCTACGAGCAGTACTTC. Translation gives CASTLSSPYEQYF. Combining the CDR3 with reference TRBV28 and TRBJ2-7 gives the whole variable domain DVKVTQSSRYLVKRTGEKVFLECVQDMDHENMFWYRQDPGLGLRLIYFSYDVKMKEKGDIPEGYSVSREKKERFSLILESASTNQTSMYLCASTLSSPYEQYFGPGTRLTVT.

The chain links TRBV7-3 to TRBJ2-5, with D maybe TRBD1 (6 bases). Trimming took 2 bases from V and 2 from J, leaving 15 bases between them. The CDR3 runs 16 residues. CDR1 is SGHTA, CDR2 FQGTGA, per germline. For the CDR3, the DNA is TGTGCCAGCAGCTTATTTCGGCCAGGGGTTCAAGAGACCCAGTACTTC. It encodes CASSLFRPGVQETQYF.

The rearrangement joins TRBV5-4 to TRBJ1-1, with D possibly TRBD1 on 6 matching bases. Trimming cost V 4 bases and J 1 base, with 14 bases left between them. Germline V lookup: CDR1 SGHNT, CDR2 YYREEE (reference sequence). This CDR3 region has 15 residues. The CDR3 loop is CASSPEVDRNTEAFF. As DNA, the CDR3 is TGTGCCAGCAGCCCGGAGGTGGACAGGAACACTGAAGCTTTCTTT.

The CDR3, as DNA: TGTGCCAGCAGCACTCCGGGGGGCGCCTACGAGCAGTACTTC. Its translation is CASSTPGGAYEQYF. V is TRBV13 and J is TRBJ2-7, with D possibly being TRBD2 (7 bases). The length of the CDR3 is 14 residues. Deletions cut 5 bases from V and 2 bases from J, with 13 bases between. CDR1 and CDR2 (germline): PRHDT, FYEKMQ (reference sequence). Based on the CDR3 plus reference TRBV13 and TRBJ2-7, the full variable domain is AAGVIQSPRHLIKEKRETATLKCYPIPRHDTVYWYQQGPGQDPQFLISFYEKMQSDKGSIPDRFSAQQFSDYHSELNMSSLELGDSALYFCASSTPGGAYEQYFGPGTRLTVT.

The rearrangement links TRBV27 to TRBJ1-1; TRBD1 matches at 12 bases. The CDR3 sequence is 17 residues long. Germline CDR1 is MNHEY and CDR2 is SMNVEV (reference sequence). Losses at the gene ends were 2 bases for V and 3 bases for J; bases not matched to a gene: 7. CDR3 DNA sequence: TGTGCCAGCAGTTTACTGGGGACAGGGGGCGCGCACACTGAAGCTTTCTTT. This encodes CASSLLGTGGAHTEAFF.

The chain has TRBV19 and TRBJ1-2, with no clear D. Between the trimmed V and J ends, which lost 3 bases and 0 bases, there was a span of 8 bases. Per germline, CDR1 LNHDA and CDR2 SQIVND (reference sequence). This CDR3 is 14 amino acids long. The CDR3 DNA reads as TGTGCCAGTAGTATTGAGAGATCTAACTATGGCTACACCTTC. It yields the protein CASSIERSNYGYTF.